Below are 10 T cell receptor beta chains sequenced from a single sample in a study of blood T cell repertoires in COVID-19. Sequenced by immunoSEQ multiplex PCR; TCRdb stores in-frame clones only, minus some. The sample carries 90,000 to 110,000 clones, about 87% recorded once. Sequencing input: peripheral blood. These receptors were obtained from a human donor in a cohort sampled during active COVID-19.

This sequence joins TRBV10-3 and TRBJ2-5, with 9 nucleotides matching TRBD1. V was clipped by 6 bases and J by 4 bases; unmatched bases: 9. Germline V gives CDR1 ENHRY, CDR2 SYGVKD. This CDR3 has 15 amino acids. DNA for the CDR3: TGTGCCATCAGCGGGGGGACAGGGATTGTAGAGACCCAGTACTTC. It is translated as CAISGGTGIVETQYF.

V is TRBV2 and J is TRBJ1-5; D gene unclear. This CDR3 comprises 18 residues. Trimming left V 0 bases short and J 0 bases short, with 15 bases between. Germline CDR1 is SNHLY and CDR2 is FYNNEI. The CDR3 reads CASSEASGSGYSNQPQHF. The DNA of the CDR3 is TGTGCCAGCAGTGAAGCCTCGGGGTCGGGGTATAGCAATCAGCCCCAGCATTTT.

The chain joins TRBV19 to TRBJ2-2; TRBD2 aligns across 9 bases. V trimming: 1 base; J trimming: 6 bases; junction bases outside the gene matches: 6. Germline assignment: CDR1 LNHDA and CDR2 SQIVND (reference sequence). This CDR3 has 16 residues. The CDR3 region has the DNA TGTGCCAGTAGTATAGGCGGGGGGGCCTTGGCCGGGGAGCTGTTTTTT. It specifies CASSIGGGALAGELFF.

The V gene is TRBV7-8, the J gene TRBJ2-3; 9 bases align to TRBD1. The length of the CDR3 is 20 residues. V dropped 1 base and J dropped 5; count of bases not matched to a gene: 19. Germline V gene data show CDR1 as SGHVS and CDR2 as FQNEAQ. CDR3 DNA: TGTGCCAGCAGCTTAGATTACGTTACCTTTGGACAGGGGTTGGGAGATACGCAGTATTTT. Its protein is CASSLDYVTFGQGLGDTQYF.

V usage is TRBV18 and J usage is TRBJ2-2, with a weak D call TRBD1 (5 bases). Trimming shortened V by 3 bases and J by 6 bases, and 11 bases separated the two germline ends. CDR1 and CDR2 from the germline V gene are KGHSH and LQKENI. The CDR3 has 14 residues. The CDR3, as DNA: TGTGCCAGCTCACCGAGACAAGGGGCCGGGGAGCTGTTTTTT. Amino acids: CASSPRQGAGELFF.

DNA of the CDR3: TGTGCCAGCAGCTTAGGCCAGGGTCTCTACGAGCAGTACTTC. Translating gives CASSLGQGLYEQYF. This rearrangement joins TRBV13 to TRBJ2-7, with D perhaps TRBD1 (5 bases). Germline V lookup: CDR1 PRHDT, CDR2 FYEKMQ (reference sequence). V lost 0 bases to trimming and J lost 3 bases, with 9 bases between them. The CDR3 loop spans 14 amino acids.

The V gene is TRBV5-1, the J gene TRBJ1-3, with D unclear. In germline, CDR1 is SGHRS, CDR2 YFSETQ. V was clipped by 4 bases and J by 1 base, with 9 bases between them. CDR3 length equals 14 residues. The CDR3 region is CASSPRESGNTIYF. In nucleotides, the CDR3 is TGCGCCAGCAGCCCGAGGGAGTCTGGAAACACCATATATTTT.

To note about this clone: The sample carries other DNA sequences with the same CDR3. The chain uses TRBV14 and TRBJ2-5; D not resolved. Germline CDR1 SGHDN, CDR2 FVKESK. V lost 1 base and J 2 bases, leaving 5 bases between the germline ends. The length of the CDR3 is 13 residues. The CDR3 nucleotides read TGTGCCAGCAGCCAAGGGGCACAAGAGACCCAGTACTTC. Its translation: CASSQGAQETQYF.

The gene calls are TRBV4-2 and TRBJ1-1; 9 positions match TRBD1. The CDR3 is made up of 16 amino acids. V dropped 4 bases and J dropped 4; count of bases not matched to a gene: 10. Germline values: CDR1 LGHNA, CDR2 YNFKEQ. This CDR3 reads CASSPDSNRGPTEAFF. The CDR3 DNA sequence: TGTGCCAGCAGCCCGGATAGCAACAGGGGGCCCACTGAAGCTTTCTTT.

The V call is TRBV28, the J call TRBJ1-1, with D maybe TRBD1 (6 bases). This CDR3 has 13 residues. Trimming took off 7 bases at V and 4 bases at J, with 13 bases between the two ends. Germline V gene sequence: CDR1 MDHEN, CDR2 SYDVKM. The CDR3 DNA reads TGTGCCAGCAAGGGGGAAACGTTCACTGAAGCTTTCTTT. Protein sequence: CASKGETFTEAFF.